This T cell receptor (beta chain) was sequenced during a study of T cell responses to AZD1222 COVID-19 vaccine. Study-wide results and limits: Among vaccine-associated CD4 TCRs, coverage spanned spike, with dominance at 160-218 and 743-854. Just six AZD1222 recipients tested seropositive at baseline.

Data came from immunoSEQ multiplex PCR; TCRdb stores just in-frame clones and leaves some out. The sample holds roughly 120,000 clones, 85% to 90% seen once. After removal of 0 bases from V and 1 base from J, the junction contained 1 base not matched to a gene. This CDR3 is built from 15 residues. Germline loops: CDR1 SGHAT, CDR2 FQNNGV. On this clone itself: Antigen unknown.

Sample: peripheral blood, taken on day 0 of AZD1222 vaccination. This receptor was taken from an adult in good health. This chain connects TRBV11-2 to TRBJ2-7; 9 bases line up with TRBD2. Here the CDR3 DNA reads TGTGCCAGCAGCTTAGAACTAGCGGGTTCCTACGAGCAGTACTTC. Its protein is CASSLELAGSYEQYF.